Below, 6 T cell receptor beta chains from the same sample are listed, as sequenced in a study of T cells in Graves' hyperthyroidism and ophthalmopathy. TCR beta CDR3 regions were amplified from RNA transcripts. Carried out on the TCR CDR3, a first-round RT-PCR used the HTBI primer set. Via MiXCR, TCRdb re-called the multiplex PCR reads, giving one row per CDR3 protein. The sample carries around 540,000 distinct CDR3 sequences, more than 15% recorded once. The sample comprised blood. Receptors originate from a woman between 25 and 40 years old with Graves' ophthalmopathy.

This clonotype has at least ten counts. The chain uses TRBV20-1 and TRBJ2-3; 9 bases fit TRBD2. V dropped 3 bases and J dropped 1; count of bases not matched to a gene: 5. The CDR3 sequence is 15 residues long. Germline assignment: CDR1 DFQATT and CDR2 SNEGSKA (reference sequence). In nucleotides, the CDR3 is TGCAGTGCTAGGGTACTAGCGGGCGGCACAGATACGCAGTATTTT. It encodes CSARVLAGGTDTQYF.

This clonotype was seen many times. This chain connects TRBV29-1 to TRBJ2-5, with 10 positions matching TRBD2. The CDR3 loop spans 16 amino acids. Per germline, CDR1 SQVTM and CDR2 ANQGSEA. J was trimmed by 3 bases and V by 4 bases; bases with no gene match: 11. DNA of the CDR3: TGCAGCGTTGTCGCTAGCGGGAGCTATGTGAAAGAGACCCAGTACTTC. It is translated as CSVVASGSYVKETQYF.

This clonotype was picked up many times. In nucleotides, the CDR3 is TGCAGTGCTAACTTAGCGGGAGTTAACGACGAGCAGTACTTC. Amino acids: CSANLAGVNDEQYF. V usage is TRBV20-1 and J usage is TRBJ2-7; 9 bases align to TRBD2. V trimming: 4 bases; J trimming: 5 bases; junction bases outside the gene matches: 9. CDR3 size: 14 residues. Germline V gene data show CDR1 as DFQATT and CDR2 as SNEGSKA (reference sequence).

This clonotype showed up many times. The CDR3 nucleotides are TGCGCCAGCAGCCTACAAATGGGGGCTAATGAAAAACTGTTTTTT. Protein sequence: CASSLQMGANEKLFF. This chain joins TRBV5-1 and TRBJ1-4; D may be TRBD1 (5 bases). V was trimmed by 4 bases and J by 3 bases, leaving 13 bases between them. CDR3 length: 15 residues. Looked up from germline, CDR1 is SGHRS and CDR2 is YFSETQ.

Turning to this clonotype: This sequence may be a read error, since a much larger clone differs from it by one base. This sequence joins TRBV20-1 and TRBJ2-7, with 8 bases that match TRBD2. Germline CDR1 DFQATT, CDR2 SNEGSKA (reference sequence). The CDR3 sequence is 15 residues long. The CDR3 nucleotides read TGCAGTGCTACCCGGGGAGGCAAGGCGGGAGGCGAGCAGAACTTC. Translation gives CSATRGGKAGGEQNF.

Many counts were recorded for this clonotype. The CDR3 is CASNSAPRSYNEQFF. The CDR3 coding sequence is TGTGCCAGCAATTCAGCGCCCCGTTCCTACAATGAGCAGTTCTTC. This sequence joins TRBV28 and TRBJ2-1; D gene uncertain. Germline V gives CDR1 MDHEN, CDR2 SYDVKM. V lost 7 bases, J lost 1 base, and 14 bases lay in between. This CDR3 spans 15 amino acids.